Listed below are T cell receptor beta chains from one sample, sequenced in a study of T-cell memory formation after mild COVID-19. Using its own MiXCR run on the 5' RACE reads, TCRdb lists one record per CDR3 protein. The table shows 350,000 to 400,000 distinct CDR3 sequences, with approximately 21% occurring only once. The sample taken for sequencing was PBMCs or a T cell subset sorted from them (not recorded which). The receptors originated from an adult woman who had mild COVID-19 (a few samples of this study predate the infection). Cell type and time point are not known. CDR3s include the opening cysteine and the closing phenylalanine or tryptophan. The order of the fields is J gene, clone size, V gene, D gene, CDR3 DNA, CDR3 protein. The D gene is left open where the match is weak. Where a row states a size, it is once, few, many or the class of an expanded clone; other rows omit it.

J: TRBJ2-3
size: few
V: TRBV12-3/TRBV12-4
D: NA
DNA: TGTGCCAGCAGTTTTGAGGGGCCAGATACGCAGTATTTT
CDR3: CASSFEGPDTQYF

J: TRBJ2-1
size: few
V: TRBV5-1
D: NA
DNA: TGCGCCAGCAGCTGGGGTACCAGTTATGAGCAGTTCTTC
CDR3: CASSWGTSYEQFF

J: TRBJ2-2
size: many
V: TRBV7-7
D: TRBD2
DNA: TGTGCCAGCAGCTTAGAGCGGGGGGCTTACACCGGGGAGCTGTTTTTT
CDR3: CASSLERGAYTGELFF

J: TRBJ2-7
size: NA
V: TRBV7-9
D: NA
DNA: TGTGCCAGCAGCCAAAAGTACAGCTACGAGCAGTACTTC
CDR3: CASSQKYSYEQYF

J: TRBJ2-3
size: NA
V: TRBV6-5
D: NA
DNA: TGTGCCAGCAGTTACGAGGAGAACAATACGCAGTATTTT
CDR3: CASSYEENNTQYF

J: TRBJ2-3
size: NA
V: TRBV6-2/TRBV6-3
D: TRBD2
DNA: TGTGCCAGCAGTCTCCTAGCGGGAGTCCAGGATACGCAGTATTTT
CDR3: CASSLLAGVQDTQYF

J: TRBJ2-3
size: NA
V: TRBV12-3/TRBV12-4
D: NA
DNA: TGTGCCAGCAGCTCAACTAGTTCTGTCGATACGCAGTATTTT
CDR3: CASSSTSSVDTQYF

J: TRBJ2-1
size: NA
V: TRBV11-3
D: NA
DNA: TGTGCCAGCAGCTTACGGGGCTATGAGCAGTTCTTC
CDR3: CASSLRGYEQFF

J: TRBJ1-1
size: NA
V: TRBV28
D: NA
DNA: TGTGCCAGCAGTTGGACATTGATGAACACTGAAGCTTTCTTT
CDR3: CASSWTLMNTEAFF

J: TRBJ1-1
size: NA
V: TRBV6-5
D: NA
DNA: TGTGCCAGCAGTTACAGTTGGGAGACTGAAGCTTTCTTT
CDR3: CASSYSWETEAFF

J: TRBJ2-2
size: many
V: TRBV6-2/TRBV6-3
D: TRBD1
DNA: TGTGCCAGCGCTTGGACAGGGGTCCCCGGGGAGCTGTTTTTT
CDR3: CASAWTGVPGELFF

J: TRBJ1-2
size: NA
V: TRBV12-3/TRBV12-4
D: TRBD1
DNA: TGTGCCAGCAGTTTAGGGGGACAGGTATTATATGGCTACACCTTC
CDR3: CASSLGGQVLYGYTF

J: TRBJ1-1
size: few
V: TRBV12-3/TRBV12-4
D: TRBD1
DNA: TGTGCCAGCAGTTCTCAGGGGGCGGAATGGGCTTTCTTT
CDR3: CASSSQGAEWAFF

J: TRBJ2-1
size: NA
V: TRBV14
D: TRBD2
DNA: TGTGCCAGCAGCCCCATACTAGCGGGAGGATCCTGGGGCAAGTTCTTC
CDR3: CASSPILAGGSWGKFF

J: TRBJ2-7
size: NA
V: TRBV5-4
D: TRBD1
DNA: TGTGCCAGCAGCTCCCGGGACAGACACTACGAGCAGTACTTC
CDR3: CASSSRDRHYEQYF

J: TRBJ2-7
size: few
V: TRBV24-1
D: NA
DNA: TGTGCCACCAGTGCCGGGACTGTTTACGAGCAGTACTTC
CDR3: CATSAGTVYEQYF

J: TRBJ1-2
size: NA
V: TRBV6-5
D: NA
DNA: TGTGCCAGCAGTCCCGGGACTAACTATGGCTACACCTTC
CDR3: CASSPGTNYGYTF

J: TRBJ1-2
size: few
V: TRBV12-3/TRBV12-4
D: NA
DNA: TGTGCCAGCAGCTTTACAGGGAACCGGGGCTACACCTTC
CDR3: CASSFTGNRGYTF

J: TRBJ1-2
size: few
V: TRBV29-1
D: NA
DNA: TGCAGCTCCCGGGGGGGAGATGGCTACACCTTC
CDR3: CSSRGGDGYTF

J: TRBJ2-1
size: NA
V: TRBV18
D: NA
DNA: TGTGCCAGCTCCCCTCCCCGGGGGGCCAATGAGCAGTTCTTC
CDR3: CASSPPRGANEQFF

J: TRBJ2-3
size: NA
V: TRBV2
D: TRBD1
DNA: TGTGCCAGCAGTGGAGGACAGGGATCTTCGCAGTATTTT
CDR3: CASSGGQGSSQYF

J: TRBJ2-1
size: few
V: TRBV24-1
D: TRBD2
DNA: TGTGCCACCAGTGGTGGGAGGGCCTGGGATGAGCAGTTCTTC
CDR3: CATSGGRAWDEQFF

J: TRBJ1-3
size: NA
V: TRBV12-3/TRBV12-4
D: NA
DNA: TGTGCCAGCAGTGGGCGACCCCCAAACACCATATATTTT
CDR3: CASSGRPPNTIYF

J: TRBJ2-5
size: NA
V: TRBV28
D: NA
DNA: TGTGCCAGCAGAGGACAGAGGGAGACCCAGTACTTC
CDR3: CASRGQRETQYF

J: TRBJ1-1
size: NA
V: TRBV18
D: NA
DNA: TGTGCCAGCTCACCCGCACGGGTGGGGAACACTGAAGCTTTCTTT
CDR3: CASSPARVGNTEAFF

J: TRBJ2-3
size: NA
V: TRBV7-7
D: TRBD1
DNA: TGTGCCAGCAGCTTAGCGAAGGGACAGGGTTACGAACAGTATTTT
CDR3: CASSLAKGQGYEQYF

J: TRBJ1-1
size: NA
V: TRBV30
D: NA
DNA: TGTGCCTGGAGGAAACAGGCGAACACTGAAGCTTTCTTT
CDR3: CAWRKQANTEAFF

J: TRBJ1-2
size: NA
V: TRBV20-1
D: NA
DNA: TGCAGTGCTAGTACGGGAAACTATGGCTACACCTTC
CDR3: CSASTGNYGYTF

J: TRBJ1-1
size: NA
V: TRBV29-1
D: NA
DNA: TGCAGCGTACTTCCTCTTGGGAGGAGCACTGAAGCTTTCTTT
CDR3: CSVLPLGRSTEAFF

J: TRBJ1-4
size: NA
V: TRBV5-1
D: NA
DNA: TGCGCCAGCAGCTCCGGGACGGGAATTAATGAAAAACTGTTTTTT
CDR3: CASSSGTGINEKLFF

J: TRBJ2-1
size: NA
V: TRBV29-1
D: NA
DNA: TGCAGCGTAGTTTTGGAAGTAGAGAGGCCCCTAGGGAATGAGCAGTTCTTC
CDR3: CSVVLEVERPLGNEQFF

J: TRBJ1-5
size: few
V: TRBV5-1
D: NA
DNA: TGCGCCAGCAGCCCCTCAGGGGAGGTGCAGCCCCAGCATTTT
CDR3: CASSPSGEVQPQHF

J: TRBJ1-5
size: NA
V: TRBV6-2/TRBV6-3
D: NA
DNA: TGTGCCAGCAGCTCCCCTGGGACGGGCAATCAGCCCCAGCATTTT
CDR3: CASSSPGTGNQPQHF